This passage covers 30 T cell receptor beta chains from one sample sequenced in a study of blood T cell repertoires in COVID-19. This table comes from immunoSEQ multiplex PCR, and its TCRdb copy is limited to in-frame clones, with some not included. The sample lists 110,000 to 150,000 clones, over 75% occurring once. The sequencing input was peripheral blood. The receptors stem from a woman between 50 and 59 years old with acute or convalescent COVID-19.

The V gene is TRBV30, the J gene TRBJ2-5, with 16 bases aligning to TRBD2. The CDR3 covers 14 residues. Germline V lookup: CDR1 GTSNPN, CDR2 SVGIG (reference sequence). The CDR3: CAGTSGGARETQYF. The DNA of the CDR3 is TGTGCTGGGACTAGCGGGGGGGCCAGAGAGACCCAGTACTTC.

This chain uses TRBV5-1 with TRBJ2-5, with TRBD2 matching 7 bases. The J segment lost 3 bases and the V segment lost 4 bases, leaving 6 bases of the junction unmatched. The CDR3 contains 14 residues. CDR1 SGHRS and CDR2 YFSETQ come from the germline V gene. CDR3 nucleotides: TGCGCCAGCAGCACCGGGGGGTATAAAGAGACCCAGTACTTC. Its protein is CASSTGGYKETQYF.

The CDR3 region has the DNA TGCAGCGGAGGAAGACTAGCGGGGGTCACAGATACGCAGTATTTT. Its protein product is CSGGRLAGVTDTQYF. V is TRBV29-1 and J is TRBJ2-3, with TRBD2 identical over 12 bases. From germline, CDR1 is SQVTM and CDR2 ANQGSEA. The trim removed 7 bases at V and 2 bases at J, leaving 7 bases unmatched. This CDR3 is built from 15 residues.

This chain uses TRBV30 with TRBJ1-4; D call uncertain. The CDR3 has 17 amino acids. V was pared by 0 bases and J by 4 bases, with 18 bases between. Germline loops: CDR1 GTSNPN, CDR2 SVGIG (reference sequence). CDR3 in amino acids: CAWSVDEGQSFNEKLFF. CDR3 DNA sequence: TGTGCCTGGAGTGTAGATGAGGGCCAGAGCTTTAATGAAAAACTGTTTTTT.

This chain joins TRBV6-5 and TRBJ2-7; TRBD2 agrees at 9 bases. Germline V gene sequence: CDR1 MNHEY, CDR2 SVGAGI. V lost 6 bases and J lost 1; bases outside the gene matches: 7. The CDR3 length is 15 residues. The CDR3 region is CASRRSGGLSYEQYF. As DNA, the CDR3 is TGTGCCAGCAGACGTAGCGGGGGCCTTTCCTACGAGCAGTACTTC.

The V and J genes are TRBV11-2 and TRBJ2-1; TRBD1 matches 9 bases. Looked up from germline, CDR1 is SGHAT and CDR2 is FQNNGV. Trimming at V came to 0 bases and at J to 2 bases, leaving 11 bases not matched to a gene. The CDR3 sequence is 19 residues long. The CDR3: CASSLDTSTGGFAYNEQFF. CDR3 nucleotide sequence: TGTGCCAGCAGCTTAGACACATCGACAGGGGGGTTTGCCTACAATGAGCAGTTCTTC.

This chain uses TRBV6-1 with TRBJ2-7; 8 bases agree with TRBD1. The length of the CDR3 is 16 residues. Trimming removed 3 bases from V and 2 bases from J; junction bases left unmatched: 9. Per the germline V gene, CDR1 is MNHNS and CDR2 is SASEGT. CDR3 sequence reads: CASSDDTGGIAYEQYF. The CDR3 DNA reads TGTGCCAGCAGTGATGATACAGGGGGAATTGCCTACGAGCAGTACTTC.

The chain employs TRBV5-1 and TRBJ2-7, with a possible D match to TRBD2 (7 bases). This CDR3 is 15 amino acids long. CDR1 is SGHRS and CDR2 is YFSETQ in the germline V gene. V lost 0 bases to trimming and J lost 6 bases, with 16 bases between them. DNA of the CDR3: TGCGCCAGCAGCTTGGCCGGACTAGGGGGACGCGAGCAGTACTTC. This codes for CASSLAGLGGREQYF.

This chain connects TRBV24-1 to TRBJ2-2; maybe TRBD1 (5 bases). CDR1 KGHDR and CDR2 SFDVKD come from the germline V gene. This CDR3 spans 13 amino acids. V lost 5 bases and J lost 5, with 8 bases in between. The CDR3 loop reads CATSAQGTGELFF. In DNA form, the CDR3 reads TGTGCCACCAGTGCCCAGGGTACCGGGGAGCTGTTTTTT.

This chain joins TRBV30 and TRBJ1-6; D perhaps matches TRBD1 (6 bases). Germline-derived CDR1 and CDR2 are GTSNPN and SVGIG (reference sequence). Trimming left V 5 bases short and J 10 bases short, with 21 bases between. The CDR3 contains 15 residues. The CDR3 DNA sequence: TGTGCCTGGGGAGGGGGGGTGACAGACTGGTCACCCCTCCACTTT. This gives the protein CAWGGGVTDWSPLHF.

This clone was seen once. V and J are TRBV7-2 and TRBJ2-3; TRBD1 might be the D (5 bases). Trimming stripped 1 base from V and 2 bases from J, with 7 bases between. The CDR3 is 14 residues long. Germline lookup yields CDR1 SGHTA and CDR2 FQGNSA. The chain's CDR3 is CASSLGQYTDTQYF. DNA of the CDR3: TGTGCCAGCAGCTTAGGACAGTACACAGATACGCAGTATTTT.

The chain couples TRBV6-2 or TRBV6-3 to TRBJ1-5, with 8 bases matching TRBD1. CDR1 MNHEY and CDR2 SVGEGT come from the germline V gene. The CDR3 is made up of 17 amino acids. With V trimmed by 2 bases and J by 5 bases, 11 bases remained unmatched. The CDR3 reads CASSYGFQGAIDQPQHF. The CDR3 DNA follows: TGTGCCAGCAGTTACGGTTTCCAGGGGGCGATCGATCAGCCCCAGCATTTT.

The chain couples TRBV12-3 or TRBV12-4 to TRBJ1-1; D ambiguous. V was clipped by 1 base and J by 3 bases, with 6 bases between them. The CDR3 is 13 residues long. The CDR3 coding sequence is TGTGCCAGCAGTTTAGTTCTCTACACTGAAGCTTTCTTT. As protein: CASSLVLYTEAFF.

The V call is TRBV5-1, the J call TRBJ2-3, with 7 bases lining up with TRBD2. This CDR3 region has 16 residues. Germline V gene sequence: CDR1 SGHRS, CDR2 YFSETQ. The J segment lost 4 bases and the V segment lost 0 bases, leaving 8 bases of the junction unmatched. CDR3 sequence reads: CASSLVRGEGADTQYF. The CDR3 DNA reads TGCGCCAGCAGCTTGGTGCGAGGGGAGGGCGCAGATACGCAGTATTTT.

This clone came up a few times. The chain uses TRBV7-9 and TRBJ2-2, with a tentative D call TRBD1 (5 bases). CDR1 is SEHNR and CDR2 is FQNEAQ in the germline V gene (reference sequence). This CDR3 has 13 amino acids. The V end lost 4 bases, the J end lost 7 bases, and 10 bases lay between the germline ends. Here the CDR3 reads CASSSDTVGELFF. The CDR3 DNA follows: TGTGCCAGCAGCTCGGACACTGTCGGGGAGCTGTTTTTT.

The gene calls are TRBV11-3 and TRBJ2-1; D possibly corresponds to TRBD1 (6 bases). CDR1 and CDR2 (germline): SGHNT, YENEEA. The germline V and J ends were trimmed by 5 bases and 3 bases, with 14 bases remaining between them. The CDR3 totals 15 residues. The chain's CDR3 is CASSKSTGSYNEQFF. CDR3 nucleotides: TGTGCCAGCAGCAAATCGACAGGTAGCTACAATGAGCAGTTCTTC.

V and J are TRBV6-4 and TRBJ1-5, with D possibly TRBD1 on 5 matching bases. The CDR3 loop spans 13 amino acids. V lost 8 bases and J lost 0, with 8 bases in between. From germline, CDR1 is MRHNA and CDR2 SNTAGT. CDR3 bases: TGTGCCAGCTCGACAGCTAGCAATCAGCCCCAGCATTTT. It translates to CASSTASNQPQHF.

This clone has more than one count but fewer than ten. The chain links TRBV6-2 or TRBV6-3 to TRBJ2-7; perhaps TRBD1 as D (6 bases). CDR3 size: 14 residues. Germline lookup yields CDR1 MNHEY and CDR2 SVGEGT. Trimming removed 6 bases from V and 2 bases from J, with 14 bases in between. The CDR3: CASSHDRTTYEQYF. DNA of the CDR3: TGTGCCAGCAGCCACGACAGGACGACCTACGAGCAGTACTTC.

The CDR3 here is CASSLAGIGTVEAFF. In DNA, the CDR3 is TGTGCCAGCAGCTTAGCGGGCATCGGGACAGTGGAAGCTTTCTTT. The chain recombines TRBV7-9 with TRBJ1-1; 7 bases map to TRBD1. Losses at the gene ends were 0 bases for V and 8 bases for J; bases not matched to a gene: 9. Germline V gene sequence: CDR1 SEHNR, CDR2 FQNEAQ (reference sequence). The CDR3 contains 15 residues.

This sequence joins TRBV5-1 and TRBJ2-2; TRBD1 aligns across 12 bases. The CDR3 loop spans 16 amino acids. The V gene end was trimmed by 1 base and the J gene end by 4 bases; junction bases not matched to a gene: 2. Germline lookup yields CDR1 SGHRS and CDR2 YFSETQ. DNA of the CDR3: TGCGCCAGCAGCTTGATGGGACAGGGGGCCACCGGGGAGCTGTTTTTT. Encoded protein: CASSLMGQGATGELFF.

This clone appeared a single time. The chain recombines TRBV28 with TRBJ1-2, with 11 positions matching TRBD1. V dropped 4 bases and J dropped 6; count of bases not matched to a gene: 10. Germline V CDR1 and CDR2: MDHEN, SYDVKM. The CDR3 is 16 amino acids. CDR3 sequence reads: CASSSSPGQGANGYTF. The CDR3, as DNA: TGTGCCAGCAGTTCTTCTCCCGGACAGGGGGCTAATGGCTACACCTTC.

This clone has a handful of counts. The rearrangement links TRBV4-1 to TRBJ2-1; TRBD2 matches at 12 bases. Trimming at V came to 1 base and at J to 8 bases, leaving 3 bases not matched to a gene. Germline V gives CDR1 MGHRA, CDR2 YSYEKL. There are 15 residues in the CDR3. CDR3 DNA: TGCGCCAGCAGCCAAGCAGGGACTAGCGGGCATGAGCAGTTCTTC. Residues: CASSQAGTSGHEQFF.

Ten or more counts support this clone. The CDR3 DNA reads TGTGCCAGCGGACCGACAGGGTTTAACAATGAGCAGTTCTTC. It specifies CASGPTGFNNEQFF. This chain joins TRBV27 and TRBJ2-1, with 7 positions matching TRBD1. The CDR3 sequence is 14 residues long. V was clipped by 8 bases and J by 5 bases; unmatched bases: 9. Germline V gives CDR1 MNHEY, CDR2 SMNVEV (reference sequence).

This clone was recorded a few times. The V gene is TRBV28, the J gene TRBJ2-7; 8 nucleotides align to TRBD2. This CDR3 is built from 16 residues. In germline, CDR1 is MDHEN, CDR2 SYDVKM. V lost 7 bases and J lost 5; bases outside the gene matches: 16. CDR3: CASTLASLAGLHEQYF. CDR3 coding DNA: TGTGCCAGCACCCTTGCCAGCCTAGCGGGTCTACACGAGCAGTACTTC.

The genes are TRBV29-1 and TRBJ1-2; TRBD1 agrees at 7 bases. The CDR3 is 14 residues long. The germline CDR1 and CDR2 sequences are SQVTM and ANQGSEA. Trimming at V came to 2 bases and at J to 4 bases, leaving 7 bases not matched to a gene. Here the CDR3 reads CSVEPQQGSYGYTF. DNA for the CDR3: TGCAGCGTTGAACCCCAACAGGGGAGCTATGGCTACACCTTC.

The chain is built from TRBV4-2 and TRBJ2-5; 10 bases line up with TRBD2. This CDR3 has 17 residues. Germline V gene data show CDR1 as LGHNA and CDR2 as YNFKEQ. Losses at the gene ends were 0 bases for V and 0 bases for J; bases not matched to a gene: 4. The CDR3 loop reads CASSQESGGAYQETQYF. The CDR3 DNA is TGTGCCAGCAGCCAAGAAAGCGGGGGGGCGTACCAAGAGACCCAGTACTTC.

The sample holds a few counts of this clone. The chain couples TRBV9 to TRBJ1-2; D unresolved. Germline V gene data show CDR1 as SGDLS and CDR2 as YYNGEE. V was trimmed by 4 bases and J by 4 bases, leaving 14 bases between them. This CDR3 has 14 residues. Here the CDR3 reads CASSSLAGIYGYTF. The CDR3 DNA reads TGTGCCAGCAGCTCCCTTGCGGGGATCTATGGCTACACCTTC.

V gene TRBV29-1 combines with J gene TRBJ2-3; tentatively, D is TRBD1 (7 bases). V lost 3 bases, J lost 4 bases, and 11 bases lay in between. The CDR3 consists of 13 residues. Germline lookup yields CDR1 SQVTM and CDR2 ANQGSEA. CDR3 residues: CSVEQGGADTQYF. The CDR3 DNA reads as TGCAGCGTTGAGCAGGGGGGCGCAGATACGCAGTATTTT.

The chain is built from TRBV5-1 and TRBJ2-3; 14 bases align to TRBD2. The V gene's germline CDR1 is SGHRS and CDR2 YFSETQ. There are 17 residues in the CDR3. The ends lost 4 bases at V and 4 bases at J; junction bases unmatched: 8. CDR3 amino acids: CASSRLAGGTSPDTQYF. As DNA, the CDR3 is TGCGCCAGCAGCCGACTAGCGGGGGGGACCTCACCAGATACGCAGTATTTT.

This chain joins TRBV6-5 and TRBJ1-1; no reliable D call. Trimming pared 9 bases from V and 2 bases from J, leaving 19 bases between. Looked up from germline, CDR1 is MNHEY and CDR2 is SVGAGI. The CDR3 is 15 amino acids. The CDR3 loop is CARTLGGQANTEAFF. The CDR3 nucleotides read TGTGCCAGGACCCTTGGCGGGCAGGCCAACACTGAAGCTTTCTTT.